This TCR beta chain was identified in a study of monozygotic twins with inflammatory bowel disease. The CDR3 spans 18 residues. Germline lookup yields CDR1 ENHRY and CDR2 SYGVKD. TCRalpha and TCRbeta cDNA went through nested PCRs of about 15 and 9 cycles, two in total. TCRdb reprocessed the 5' RACE reads and keeps a single row for each CDR3 protein, giving no DNA. The table counts over 150,000 distinct CDR3 sequences; around 2.8% lies in the top ten. This TCR was sampled from a human donor with ulcerative colitis or Crohn's disease, or a healthy co-twin of an affected twin (not recorded which). The source material was blood. The rearrangement joins TRBV10-3 to TRBJ2-1; TCRdb selects TRBD2, and the lack of DNA leaves this call unchecked. CDR3: CAISESISGSGAYNEQFF.